Listed below are T cell receptor beta chains from one sample, sequenced in a study of cytomegalovirus exposure and HLA in healthy donors. The method was immunoSEQ multiplex PCR; TCRdb's version includes in-frame clones alone and lacks a portion of them. The sample comprises 150,000 or so clones, around nine tenths of which are singletons, and 2% to 3% rests with the top ten. The sample consisted of PBMCs. Every receptor here comes from a man between 18 and 29 years old in good health and CMV-seropositive. Each CDR3 is given with its conserved first and last residue. The order of the fields is D gene, V gene, J gene, clone size, CDR3 DNA, CDR3 protein. The D gene is left open where the match is weak. Clone size appears in some rows only: once, few, many, or a class for an expanded clone.

D: NA
V: TRBV4-3
J: TRBJ2-1
size: once
DNA: TGCGCCAGCAGCCAAGAATTAGCGGAGGCCTACAATGAGCAGTTCTTC
CDR3: CASSQELAEAYNEQFF

D: TRBD1
V: TRBV9
J: TRBJ1-4
size: once
DNA: TGTGCCAGCAGCGCCGGACAGGCCAAAAAACTGTTTTTT
CDR3: CASSAGQAKKLFF

D: TRBD1
V: TRBV7-2
J: TRBJ1-4
size: NA
DNA: TGTGCCAGCAGCCGACAGGGTCTAGGGGTATCTAATGAAAAACTGTTTTTT
CDR3: CASSRQGLGVSNEKLFF

D: TRBD2
V: TRBV29-1
J: TRBJ2-3
size: NA
DNA: TGCAGCGCACCCGCCCCAACTAGCGGGAGTGCAGATACGCAGTATTTT
CDR3: CSAPAPTSGSADTQYF

D: NA
V: TRBV7-2
J: TRBJ2-3
size: NA
DNA: TGTGCCAGCAGCCTAGGACAGAGCACAGATACGCAGTATTTT
CDR3: CASSLGQSTDTQYF

D: TRBD1
V: TRBV2
J: TRBJ1-5
size: NA
DNA: TGTGCCAGCAGTGTAGGACAGGGTGGCCAGCCCCAGCATTTT
CDR3: CASSVGQGGQPQHF

D: TRBD2
V: TRBV9
J: TRBJ2-3
size: once
DNA: TGTGCCAGCAGACCAATAGCGGGAGAGACAGATACGCAGTATTTT
CDR3: CASRPIAGETDTQYF

D: TRBD1
V: TRBV9
J: TRBJ1-2
size: NA
DNA: TGTGCCAGCAGCGTGGGCCCACAGGGGGCGAGGTATGGCTACACCTTC
CDR3: CASSVGPQGARYGYTF

D: NA
V: TRBV2
J: TRBJ2-7
size: NA
DNA: TGTGCCAGCAGTGAGAGGTGGAGCTCCTACGAGCAGTACTTC
CDR3: CASSERWSSYEQYF

D: NA
V: TRBV18
J: TRBJ2-7
size: few
DNA: TGTGCCAGCTCACCACCGGGGACGGGGGATGTATACGAGCAGTACTTC
CDR3: CASSPPGTGDVYEQYF

D: NA
V: TRBV6-5
J: TRBJ1-2
size: few
DNA: TGTGCCAGCAGTTACCGAGGGGGCTACACCTTC
CDR3: CASSYRGGYTF

D: NA
V: TRBV9
J: TRBJ2-7
size: NA
DNA: TGTGCCAGCAGCCTGCAAACCGGCGGCGAGCAGTACTTC
CDR3: CASSLQTGGEQYF

D: NA
V: TRBV5-1
J: TRBJ2-1
size: NA
DNA: TGCGCCAGCAGCTTGGCAGGGTTCTCCTACAATGAGCAGTTCTTC
CDR3: CASSLAGFSYNEQFF

D: NA
V: TRBV29-1
J: TRBJ2-7
size: NA
DNA: TGCAGCGCCTTCGGGACATCCCACGAGCAGTACTTC
CDR3: CSAFGTSHEQYF

D: NA
V: TRBV9
J: TRBJ2-4
size: once
DNA: TGTGCCAGCAGCGGAGGGGGGGGAACCAAAAACATTCAGTACTTC
CDR3: CASSGGGGTKNIQYF

D: NA
V: TRBV29-1
J: TRBJ2-3
size: NA
DNA: TGCAGCGTTGAAGATCCGCACTCCGCCTCAGATACGCAGTATTTT
CDR3: CSVEDPHSASDTQYF

D: NA
V: TRBV28
J: TRBJ1-5
size: NA
DNA: TGTGCCAGCAGTCCGTCGGGAGGGAATGGCAATCAGCCCCAGCATTTT
CDR3: CASSPSGGNGNQPQHF

D: TRBD1
V: TRBV27
J: TRBJ2-7
size: NA
DNA: TGTGCCAGCAGTTTAGGACAGGAATACGAGCAGTACTTC
CDR3: CASSLGQEYEQYF

D: TRBD2
V: TRBV10-3
J: TRBJ2-3
size: NA
DNA: TGTGCCACTTTAGCGGGAGAGAGCACAGATACGCAGTATTTT
CDR3: CATLAGESTDTQYF

D: NA
V: TRBV4-1
J: TRBJ1-1
size: NA
DNA: TGCGCCAGCAGCCGAGGGGAGGGAGCGGACACTGAAGCTTTCTTT
CDR3: CASSRGEGADTEAFF

D: TRBD1
V: TRBV5-6
J: TRBJ1-2
size: NA
DNA: TGTGCCAGCAGCACGGGACAGCTACCGGATTACTATGGCTACACCTTC
CDR3: CASSTGQLPDYYGYTF

D: NA
V: TRBV7-9
J: TRBJ2-5
size: NA
DNA: TGTGCCAGCAGCCGCGACACGTTCCAAGAGACCCAGTACTTC
CDR3: CASSRDTFQETQYF

D: TRBD1
V: TRBV7-9
J: TRBJ1-2
size: once
DNA: TGTGCCAGCAGCTTAGGACAGGGGGAACGGTATGGCTACACCTTC
CDR3: CASSLGQGERYGYTF

D: NA
V: TRBV27
J: TRBJ1-5
size: NA
DNA: TGTGCCAGCAGTTTCCACGGGGGTAGGAATCAGCCCCAGCATTTT
CDR3: CASSFHGGRNQPQHF

D: NA
V: TRBV29-1
J: TRBJ1-1
size: NA
DNA: TGCAGCATGACATGGGGGGACACTGAAGCTTTCTTT
CDR3: CSMTWGDTEAFF

D: NA
V: TRBV10-3
J: TRBJ2-1
size: NA
DNA: TGTGCCATCAGTTCCGTGGGGAGCGACAATGAGCAGTTCTTC
CDR3: CAISSVGSDNEQFF

D: NA
V: TRBV7-9
J: TRBJ2-1
size: NA
DNA: TGTGCCAGCAGCTTAGGCACCACCACAGAGCAGTTCTTC
CDR3: CASSLGTTTEQFF

D: TRBD1
V: TRBV27
J: TRBJ2-1
size: NA
DNA: TGTGCCAGCACCCGGGACAGGAGTCTGTGGAATGAGCAGTTCTTC
CDR3: CASTRDRSLWNEQFF

D: TRBD1
V: TRBV7-2
J: TRBJ1-4
size: NA
DNA: TGTGCCAGCAGCTATGACAGGGCAACTAATGAAAAACTGTTTTTT
CDR3: CASSYDRATNEKLFF

D: TRBD2
V: TRBV28
J: TRBJ2-3
size: NA
DNA: TGTGCCAGTCGGGAGGGAAGGACAGATACGCAGTATTTT
CDR3: CASREGRTDTQYF

D: NA
V: TRBV9
J: TRBJ1-3
size: NA
DNA: TGTGCCAGCAGCGTAGAAGCGCCAAAACGCTCTGGAAACACCATATATTTT
CDR3: CASSVEAPKRSGNTIYF

D: NA
V: TRBV4-3
J: TRBJ2-2
size: NA
DNA: TGCGCCAGCAGCCAAGGGGGGGAGGTTACCGGGGAGCTGTTTTTT
CDR3: CASSQGGEVTGELFF

D: NA
V: TRBV7-2
J: TRBJ2-1
size: NA
DNA: TGTGCCAGCAGCTTAGGGGCAGATTCCTACAATGAGCAGTTCTTC
CDR3: CASSLGADSYNEQFF

D: NA
V: TRBV19
J: TRBJ1-4
size: many
DNA: TGTGCCAGTACGACCCTAGGGGCAACTAATGAAAAACTGTTTTTT
CDR3: CASTTLGATNEKLFF

D: NA
V: TRBV15
J: TRBJ2-1
size: NA
DNA: TGTGCCACCAGCAGAGTGGCGGCGGCGATTGAGCAGTTCTTC
CDR3: CATSRVAAAIEQFF

D: TRBD2
V: TRBV28
J: TRBJ2-7
size: NA
DNA: TGTGCCAGCAGTTCTCCTAGCGGGAGGAATCGCGAGCAGTACTTC
CDR3: CASSSPSGRNREQYF

D: NA
V: TRBV11-2
J: TRBJ2-1
size: once
DNA: TGTGCCAGCACTAACCTGGGACTCGAGCAGTTCTTC
CDR3: CASTNLGLEQFF

D: NA
V: TRBV29-1
J: TRBJ2-5
size: once
DNA: TGCAGCGCACCCCGAGAGGGGGACCTAAGGGGACAAGAGACCCAGTACTTC
CDR3: CSAPREGDLRGQETQYF

D: NA
V: TRBV4-3
J: TRBJ2-3
size: NA
DNA: TGCGCCAGCAGCCAAGATCTAGGCATGGGAGATACGCAGTATTTT
CDR3: CASSQDLGMGDTQYF

D: NA
V: TRBV18
J: TRBJ2-7
size: NA
DNA: TGTGCCAGCTCACGGAGTACAGGATACGAGCAGTACTTC
CDR3: CASSRSTGYEQYF

D: NA
V: TRBV6-5
J: TRBJ1-5
size: NA
DNA: TGTGCCAGCAGTCTCAAAGCGCATAGCAATCAGCCCCAGCATTTT
CDR3: CASSLKAHSNQPQHF

D: TRBD1
V: TRBV29-1
J: TRBJ2-5
size: NA
DNA: TGCAGCGTTGATAAGGGGACAGCCGAAGAGACCCAGTACTTC
CDR3: CSVDKGTAEETQYF

D: NA
V: TRBV5-6
J: TRBJ2-1
size: NA
DNA: TGTGCCAGCAGCTTCGGGGGTCTCGGAGATGAGCAGTTCTTC
CDR3: CASSFGGLGDEQFF

D: NA
V: TRBV10-3
J: TRBJ2-7
size: few
DNA: TGTGCCATCAGTGAGTCGGCAGGGGTCCTCTACGAGCAGTACTTC
CDR3: CAISESAGVLYEQYF

D: TRBD1
V: TRBV6-4
J: TRBJ2-1
size: many
DNA: TGTGCCAGCAGTGAAGCAGGGGGCGCTGGGAATGAGCAGTTCTTC
CDR3: CASSEAGGAGNEQFF

D: NA
V: TRBV6-4
J: TRBJ2-2
size: NA
DNA: TGTGCCAGCAGCGCACAGGTTAACACCGGGGAGCTGTTTTTT
CDR3: CASSAQVNTGELFF

D: NA
V: TRBV4-3
J: TRBJ1-1
size: NA
DNA: TGCGCCAGCAGCCAAGATCAGGAGGACACTGAAGCTTTCTTT
CDR3: CASSQDQEDTEAFF

D: NA
V: TRBV30
J: TRBJ2-7
size: NA
DNA: TGTGCCTGGAGTGTAGGGCTGACGGACATGGACGAGCAGTACTTC
CDR3: CAWSVGLTDMDEQYF

D: NA
V: TRBV4-3
J: TRBJ1-2
size: once
DNA: TGCGCCAGCAGCCAAGATACGCGGGGTTTAGATGGCTACACCTTC
CDR3: CASSQDTRGLDGYTF

D: NA
V: TRBV7-2
J: TRBJ2-3
size: NA
DNA: TGTGCCAGCAGCTTAGGGTTAGCGGAGGCAGATACGCAGTATTTT
CDR3: CASSLGLAEADTQYF

D: TRBD1
V: TRBV9
J: TRBJ1-2
size: NA
DNA: TGTGCCAGCAGCGTAAGCCCTCCCAGGGGGCGCGCCTATGGCTACACCTTC
CDR3: CASSVSPPRGRAYGYTF

D: TRBD1
V: TRBV18
J: TRBJ1-2
size: NA
DNA: TGTGCCAGCTCACCACGGCAGGGGGCCTCTCCTAACTATGGCTACACCTTC
CDR3: CASSPRQGASPNYGYTF

D: TRBD1
V: TRBV2
J: TRBJ1-2
size: NA
DNA: TGTGCCAGCAGTCCGGGACAGGGATGGGATGGCTACACCTTC
CDR3: CASSPGQGWDGYTF

D: TRBD1
V: TRBV6-5
J: TRBJ2-7
size: NA
DNA: TGTGCCAGCAGTCCGCAGGGGGCAGGGTACGAGCAGTACTTC
CDR3: CASSPQGAGYEQYF

D: NA
V: TRBV4-3
J: TRBJ2-7
size: NA
DNA: TGCGCCAGCAGCCCAACAGTAAGGGGCTCCTACGAGCAGTACTTC
CDR3: CASSPTVRGSYEQYF

D: TRBD2
V: TRBV19
J: TRBJ2-7
size: NA
DNA: TGTGCCAGTAGTAAACGGACAGCGGGACTAGCGGGACACTACGAGCAGTACTTC
CDR3: CASSKRTAGLAGHYEQYF

D: NA
V: TRBV9
J: TRBJ2-7
size: NA
DNA: TGTGCCAGCAGCGTACGAGGGAGCTCCTACGAGCAGTACTTC
CDR3: CASSVRGSSYEQYF